The 19 T cell receptor beta chains given below trace back to one sample, sequenced in a study of T-cell reconstitution after alpha-beta-depleted transplantation in children. Unique molecular identifiers were built into the TCRbeta library. TCRdb re-called the PCR reads with MiXCR, one entry per CDR3 protein. The sample consists of tens of thousands of distinct CDR3 sequences, roughly 6.6% of them appearing once. Sequences were derived from PBMCs from the stem cell graft donor, sampled from the stem cell graft. These receptor sequences come from a human donor who donated a stem cell graft to a child with acute lymphoblastic leukemia.

Many counts were recorded for this clonotype. The gene calls are TRBV12-3 or TRBV12-4 and TRBJ1-1; D not certain. Deletions cut 3 bases from V and 10 bases from J, with 15 bases between. The CDR3 spans 13 residues. The CDR3 DNA follows: TGTGCCAGCAGTTTCGGGCGTGGCTCGAGAGCTTTCTTT. Protein: CASSFGRGSRAFF.

This clonotype was observed many times. The genes are TRBV6-5 and TRBJ2-7; no definite D call. V gave up 8 bases and J gave up 2 bases, with 4 bases separating them. Germline CDR1 is MNHEY and CDR2 is SVGAGI. The CDR3 is 10 residues long. The DNA of the CDR3 is TGTGCCAGCGGGACCTACGAGCAGTACTTC. Encoded protein: CASGTYEQYF.

This clonotype was observed at least ten times. The chain uses TRBV5-1 and TRBJ2-1; tentative D call: TRBD1 (5 bases). The CDR3 consists of 14 residues. The germline V gene has CDR1 SGHRS and CDR2 YFSETQ. The germline V and J ends were trimmed by 5 bases and 8 bases, with 17 bases remaining between them. The chain's CDR3 is CASSQGTSSYEQFF. The CDR3 coding sequence is TGCGCCAGCAGTCAGGGAACGTCCAGCTATGAGCAGTTCTTC.

This clonotype was observed many times. The chain employs TRBV6-2 or TRBV6-3 and TRBJ1-6, with D perhaps matching TRBD1 (5 bases). Trimming removed 8 bases at V and 6 bases at J, with 8 bases between. CDR3 length equals 12 residues. Germline V gene data show CDR1 as MNHEY and CDR2 as SVGEGT. The CDR3 DNA sequence: TGTGCCAGCGAGGGGAGTAATTCACCCCTCCACTTT. Translated: CASEGSNSPLHF.

This clonotype came up many times. The J gene is TRBJ1-2, the V gene TRBV10-2; D might be TRBD1 (5 bases). The CDR3 is 15 residues long. With 1 base removed from V and 3 bases from J, the gap between germline ends came to 12 bases. Germline V gene data show CDR1 as WSHSY and CDR2 as SAAADI. This CDR3 is CASSEFEGADYGYTF. The CDR3 region has the DNA TGCGCCAGCAGTGAGTTTGAAGGGGCGGACTATGGCTACACCTTC.

This clonotype was detected ten times or more. This rearrangement joins TRBV6-2 or TRBV6-3 to TRBJ2-3, with a weak D call TRBD1 (6 bases). The CDR3 loop spans 15 amino acids. The V gene lost 6 bases and the J gene lost 3 bases, with 16 bases spanning the gap. The germline gives CDR1 MNHEY, CDR2 SVGEGT. In DNA, the CDR3 is TGTGCCAGCAGCCTTACAGGGTTAGGAACAGATACGCAGTATTTT. Residues: CASSLTGLGTDTQYF.

This clonotype appeared many times. V and J are TRBV12-3 or TRBV12-4 and TRBJ2-7, with D possibly being TRBD1 or TRBD2 (5 bases each). The length of the CDR3 is 16 residues. Trimming removed 4 bases at V and 3 bases at J, with 19 bases between. The CDR3 coding sequence is TGTGCCAGCAGTTCCCTGACGTCGGGGCTCGACTACGAGCAGTACTTC. It codes for CASSSLTSGLDYEQYF.

This clonotype was picked up one time. The junction departs from germline at one end; a sequencing error may be responsible. The J gene is TRBJ2-1, the V gene TRBV28; 12 bases are shared with TRBD2. Germline V lookup: CDR1 MDHEN, CDR2 SYDVKM. This CDR3 region has 15 residues. CDR3 amino acids: CSSRFLAGGPHEQFF. The DNA for the CDR3 is TGTTCCAGCAGATTTCTAGCGGGAGGGCCCCATGAGCAGTTCTTC.

This clonotype was seen at least ten times. The V gene is TRBV18, the J gene TRBJ2-7, with D tentatively TRBD1 (5 bases). CDR3 length: 13 residues. V dropped 6 bases and J dropped 0 bases, with 9 bases sitting between them. Germline values: CDR1 KGHSH, CDR2 LQKENI. The CDR3 coding sequence is TGTGCCAGCTCCGCCCAGGGCTCCTACGAGCAGTACTTC. The encoded protein is CASSAQGSYEQYF.

Many counts were recorded for this clonotype. The chain carries TRBV28 and TRBJ1-1, with D possibly matching TRBD1 (6 bases). This CDR3 is built from 15 residues. Trimming took 5 bases from V and 6 from J, leaving 19 bases between them. Germline-derived CDR1 and CDR2 are MDHEN and SYDVKM. The CDR3 coding sequence is TGTGCCAGCAGTCCCCAGGGGTTTGGGGGGTCTGAAGCTTTCTTT. The encoded protein is CASSPQGFGGSEAFF.

This clonotype was counted at least ten times. The chain uses TRBV7-9 and TRBJ1-5; D remains unclear. The CDR3 contains 11 residues. Trimming pared 1 base from V and 11 bases from J, leaving 6 bases between. CDR1 and CDR2 (germline): SEHNR, FQNEAQ (reference sequence). The CDR3 loop reads CASSLGGSQHF. DNA for the CDR3: TGTGCCAGCAGCTTAGGAGGTTCCCAGCATTTT.

This clonotype was recorded many times. The gene calls are TRBV5-1 and TRBJ2-7, with unresolved D. The CDR3 is made up of 14 amino acids. The V gene's germline CDR1 is SGHRS and CDR2 YFSETQ. Trimming removed 5 bases at V and 2 bases at J, with 14 bases between. The DNA of the CDR3 is TGCGCCAGCAGTCTGACCTTAACCGCCTACGAGCAGTACTTC. It encodes CASSLTLTAYEQYF.

This clonotype was counted at least ten times. This sequence joins TRBV6-1 and TRBJ2-6; D is perhaps TRBD1 (6 bases). V was clipped by 3 bases and J by 4 bases, with 13 bases between them. Looked up from germline, CDR1 is MNHNS and CDR2 is SASEGT. The CDR3 runs 16 residues. The CDR3 sequence: CASSDKQGTGANVLTF. The CDR3 DNA is TGTGCCAGCAGTGACAAACAGGGCACAGGGGCCAACGTCCTGACTTTC.

This clonotype has just a few counts. The rearrangement links TRBV24-1 to TRBJ2-1, with D hard to call. This CDR3 is 13 amino acids long. With 1 base removed from V and 5 bases from J, the gap between germline ends came to 5 bases. The germline gives CDR1 KGHDR, CDR2 SFDVKD. This CDR3 reads CATSDFANNEQFF. CDR3 coding DNA: TGTGCCACCAGTGATTTCGCGAACAATGAGCAGTTCTTC.

This clonotype has ten or more counts. The genes are TRBV29-1 and TRBJ1-2; no clear D gene. The CDR3 is 13 amino acids. The germline CDR1 and CDR2 sequences are SQVTM and ANQGSEA. The germline V and J ends were trimmed by 0 bases and 5 bases, with 10 bases remaining between them. The chain's CDR3 is CSVEDRRRYGYTF. The CDR3, as DNA: TGCAGCGTTGAAGATCGGAGGAGGTATGGCTACACCTTC.

This clonotype was recorded at least ten times. The chain couples TRBV6-5 to TRBJ2-3; 11 bases fit TRBD1. Per the germline V gene, CDR1 is MNHEY and CDR2 is SVGAGI. The ends lost 5 bases at V and 4 bases at J; junction bases unmatched: 5. This CDR3 is built from 15 residues. CDR3 loop: CASSLRTGGSDTQYF. The CDR3 nucleotides are TGTGCCAGCAGTCTCCGGACAGGGGGCTCAGATACGCAGTATTTT.

In this sample, this clonotype turned up many times. This chain's CDR3 is CASSESPSKHGNEQFF. For the CDR3, the DNA is TGCGCCAGCAGTGAGTCCCCTAGTAAGCATGGGAATGAGCAGTTCTTC. The chain carries TRBV10-1 and TRBJ2-1; D ambiguous. The CDR3 totals 16 residues. Germline CDR1 and CDR2: WNHNN and SYGVQD (reference sequence). Trimming shortened V by 0 bases and J by 7 bases, and 16 bases separated the two germline ends.

This clonotype has more than one count but fewer than ten. This chain connects TRBV9 to TRBJ2-5; 7 bases are a match to TRBD2. Per germline, CDR1 SGDLS and CDR2 YYNGEE. The V and J ends lost 4 bases and 5 bases, in that order; junction bases with no gene match: 8. This CDR3 contains 14 residues. CDR3 in amino acids: CASSWEGLEETQYF. The CDR3 DNA sequence: TGTGCCAGCAGCTGGGAGGGTTTGGAGGAGACCCAGTACTTC.

In its sample, this clonotype was seen many times. The chain carries TRBV7-2 and TRBJ1-4; possibly TRBD1 for D (5 bases). With 5 bases removed from V and 7 bases from J, the gap between germline ends came to 20 bases. CDR1 is SGHTA and CDR2 is FQGNSA in the germline V gene. The CDR3 is made up of 16 amino acids. The CDR3 is CASSPHAVAGGEKLFF. The CDR3 DNA reads TGTGCCAGCAGCCCCCACGCGGTTGCGGGGGGTGAAAAACTGTTTTTT.